What follows are 16 T cell receptor beta chains derived from one specimen sequenced in a study of identical twins (dated by TCRdb to about 2016). The library was built by means of 5' RACE. The reads were generated on an Illumina HiSeq 2000. TCRdb handled the public reads itself, with Q25 trimming in fastp and clone calling in MiXCR, and kept productive beta chains. Each entry merges the rows of one CDR3 protein and shows their most common DNA and genes. In all, the sample holds about 810,000 distinct CDR3 sequences, and 9% to 15% of those were seen once. 1.5% to 2% of the sample comes from the top ten. This sample was shared with a second study, whose subject was yellow fever vaccine responses in identical twins.

Sequencing input: PBMCs. Every receptor here comes from a woman aged 18-30 years in good health.

This clonotype was observed a handful of times. The V and J genes are TRBV11-3 and TRBJ2-1; D is unresolved. V was shortened by 1 base and J by 2 bases, with 9 bases between the two germline ends. The CDR3 is made up of 15 amino acids. Germline CDR1 reads SGHNT; CDR2 reads YENEEA. This CDR3 reads CASSLVLETYNEQFF. In DNA form, the CDR3 reads TGTGCCAGCAGCTTAGTACTCGAAACCTACAATGAGCAGTTCTTC.

This clonotype was observed a handful of times. This chain uses TRBV3-1 with TRBJ1-1; no definite D call. Germline CDR1 reads LGHDT; CDR2 reads YNNKEL (reference sequence). The length of the CDR3 is 14 residues. V was pared by 1 base and J by 0 bases, with 6 bases between. CDR3 protein: CASSQGVMNTEAFF. The CDR3 DNA reads as TGTGCCAGCAGCCAAGGAGTTATGAACACTGAAGCTTTCTTT.

Only a few counts were recorded for this clonotype. The chain has TRBV27 and TRBJ2-3; D may be TRBD1 (7 bases). Germline loops: CDR1 MNHEY, CDR2 SMNVEV (reference sequence). V was trimmed by 5 bases and J by 6 bases, leaving 12 bases between them. CDR3 length equals 13 residues. The CDR3 sequence: CASSPRGVDTQYF. In nucleotides, the CDR3 is TGTGCCAGCAGTCCCAGGGGGGTGGATACGCAGTATTTT.

This clonotype was observed a few times. The chain employs TRBV2 and TRBJ2-3; the D gene is possibly TRBD1 (6 bases). CDR3 length equals 16 residues. V lost 3 bases and J lost 3, with 16 bases in between. Per the germline V gene, CDR1 is SNHLY and CDR2 is FYNNEI. CDR3 in DNA: TGTGCCAGCAGTGAGAAGGGGGTTGGGAGTACAGATACGCAGTATTTT. As protein: CASSEKGVGSTDTQYF. Drawing the rest from reference TRBV2 and TRBJ2-3, the complete variable domain is EPEVTQTPSHQVTQMGQEVILRCVPISNHLYFYWYRQILGQKVEFLVSFYNNEISEKSEIFDDQFSVERPDGSNFTLKIRSTKLEDSAMYFCASSEKGVGSTDTQYFGPGTRLTVL.

This chain joins TRBV29-1 and TRBJ2-5, with D possibly TRBD1 on 6 matching bases. V gave up 4 bases and J gave up 7 bases, with 16 bases separating them. Germline values: CDR1 SQVTM, CDR2 ANQGSEA. The CDR3 sequence is 13 residues long. The CDR3 loop is CSVVDRTTRTQYF. CDR3 bases: TGCAGCGTTGTTGACAGGACCACCCGGACCCAGTACTTC.

The J gene is TRBJ2-7, the V gene TRBV9; D might be TRBD1 or TRBD2, each matching 6 bases. The germline CDR1 and CDR2 sequences are SGDLS and YYNGEE. V shed 4 bases and J shed 3 bases, with 17 bases lying between them. There are 15 residues in the CDR3. This CDR3 is CASSQEGGELYEQYF. The CDR3, as DNA: TGTGCCAGCAGCCAAGAGGGGGGAGAACTCTACGAGCAGTACTTC.

This clonotype was counted only a few times. The chain couples TRBV12-3 or TRBV12-4 to TRBJ2-3; D could derive from TRBD1 or TRBD2 (5 bases each). V gave up 4 bases and J gave up 1 base, with 24 bases separating them. The CDR3 extends over 19 amino acids. Written as DNA, the CDR3 is TGTGCCAGCAGTTCCCCGGGTGTCGGGACGCCTCTCGGCACAGATACGCAGTATTTT. Its translation is CASSSPGVGTPLGTDTQYF.

This clonotype was seen repeatedly, ten times or more. The rearrangement joins TRBV12-3 or TRBV12-4 to TRBJ2-7, with a possible D match to TRBD2 (5 bases). Trimming took off 3 bases at V and 0 bases at J, with 21 bases between the two ends. The CDR3 is 18 amino acids. The CDR3 bases are TGTGCCAGCAGTTTGCGACCCCCCTGGGCGGGTCCCTCCTACGAGCAGTACTTC. The encoded protein is CASSLRPPWAGPSYEQYF.

This clonotype turned up a few times. The J gene is TRBJ2-5, the V gene TRBV28; perhaps D is TRBD1 or TRBD2 (6 bases each). Germline-derived CDR1 and CDR2 are MDHEN and SYDVKM. The V gene lost 1 base and the J gene lost 9 bases, with 12 bases spanning the gap. This CDR3 is 13 amino acids long. CDR3 bases: TGTGCCAGCAGTTTATTGAGGGGGGAACCCCAGTACTTC. Amino acid sequence: CASSLLRGEPQYF.

The sample holds many counts of this clonotype. CDR3 amino acids: CASSSPPGSVTDTQYF. CDR3 DNA sequence: TGTGCCAGCAGTTCCCCGCCTGGGTCAGTCACAGATACGCAGTATTTT. The V gene is TRBV6-4, the J gene TRBJ2-3; no reliable D call. CDR3 size: 16 residues. V lost 5 bases to trimming and J lost 2 bases, with 17 bases between them. Germline V gene sequence: CDR1 MRHNA, CDR2 SNTAGT.

This chain uses TRBV6-1 with TRBJ2-3; D not certain. Germline V gene sequence: CDR1 MNHNS, CDR2 SASEGT. The CDR3 extends over 16 amino acids. Trimming stripped 1 base from V and 1 base from J, with 12 bases between. In nucleotides, the CDR3 is TGTGCCAGCAGTGAAGGTCAGGTTGGCCGCACAGATACGCAGTATTTT. This codes for CASSEGQVGRTDTQYF.

The table lists this clonotype with a few counts. The CDR3 DNA reads as TGTGCCAGCAGCCCAAGACAGGGGACGGCAGATACGCAGTATTTT. It encodes CASSPRQGTADTQYF. The V and J genes are TRBV7-9 and TRBJ2-3; 8 bases are shared with TRBD1. Per the germline V gene, CDR1 is SEHNR and CDR2 is FQNEAQ (reference sequence). The V gene end was trimmed by 5 bases and the J gene end by 4 bases; junction bases not matched to a gene: 8. This CDR3 comprises 15 residues. The full variable domain, its missing parts supplied by reference TRBV7-9 and TRBJ2-3, is DTGVSQNPRHKITKRGQNVTFRCDPISEHNRLYWYRQTLGQGPEFLTYFQNEAQLEKSRLLSDRFSAERPKGSFSTLEIQRTEQGDSAMYLCASSPRQGTADTQYFGPGTRLTVL.

This clonotype was detected ten times or more. This chain connects TRBV12-3 or TRBV12-4 to TRBJ2-2; 8 nucleotides line up with TRBD2. V was clipped by 6 bases and J by 5 bases; unmatched bases: 2. The CDR3 runs 13 residues. CDR3 in amino acids: CASSGRGTGELFF. The DNA of the CDR3 is TGTGCCAGCAGCGGGAGGGGGACCGGGGAGCTGTTTTTT.

In its sample, this clonotype was seen a few times. The chain has TRBV20-1 and TRBJ2-3, with 8 nucleotides matching TRBD2. The V segment lost 0 bases and the J segment 0 bases; nucleotides outside the gene matches: 5. The germline CDR1 and CDR2 sequences are DFQATT and SNEGSKA (reference sequence). This CDR3 is built from 16 residues. The CDR3 sequence is CSARDPLAGSTDTQYF. CDR3 coding DNA: TGCAGTGCTAGAGACCCCCTAGCGGGTAGCACAGATACGCAGTATTTT.

This clonotype was detected many times. V is TRBV28 and J is TRBJ2-5, with 11 bases lining up with TRBD2. In germline, CDR1 is MDHEN, CDR2 SYDVKM. This CDR3 region has 15 residues. V lost 5 bases and J lost 3; bases outside the gene matches: 5. The CDR3, as DNA: TGTGCCAGCAGTACTACGGGACTAGCGGAAGAGACCCAGTACTTC. Translating gives CASSTTGLAEETQYF.

The chain uses TRBV11-1 and TRBJ2-3; the D is unclear. The length of the CDR3 is 14 residues. V lost 2 bases to trimming and J lost 9 bases, with 15 bases between them. CDR1 is SGHAT, CDR2 FQDESV, per germline (reference sequence). In DNA, the CDR3 is TGTGCCAGCAGCTTACTAGATGGCATGGGGACGCAGTATTTT. It yields the protein CASSLLDGMGTQYF.